One and the same sample provided the 4 T cell receptor beta chains below, sequenced in a study of cytomegalovirus exposure and HLA in healthy donors (TCRdb year 2017). The protocol used for the library was the immunoSEQ multiplex PCR assay. A mixture of 60 forward primers for TCR Vbeta segments and 13 reverse primers for TCR Jbeta segments was used in the multiplex PCR. TCRdb mirrors the immuneACCESS table, restricted to in-frame sequences. Some clones are absent from its copies; in checked studies, under half trace to an unresolved V gene, and the reason for the others is unknown. The sample records about 170,000 clones, around three quarters of which are singletons. Approximately 2.2% of the sample comes from the top ten. Sequencing was done on a sample of PBMCs. These receptors came from a woman aged 25 to 45 in good health and CMV-seropositive.

V and J are TRBV28 and TRBJ1-3; weak D call: TRBD1 (6 bases). Germline V lookup: CDR1 MDHEN, CDR2 SYDVKM. V was clipped by 8 bases and J by 3 bases, with 11 bases between them. The CDR3 covers 13 residues. CDR3 loop: CASVGGHGNTIYF. The DNA of the CDR3 is TGTGCCAGCGTCGGGGGGCATGGAAACACCATATATTTT.

The genes are TRBV2 and TRBJ2-7; TRBD2 matches 7 bases. Germline-derived CDR1 and CDR2 are SNHLY and FYNNEI. Trimming cost V 8 bases and J 7 bases; bases outside gene matches: 8. There are 12 residues in the CDR3. CDR3 sequence reads: CASGAAGEEQYF. In nucleotides, the CDR3 is TGTGCCAGCGGGGCGGCGGGAGAAGAGCAGTACTTC.

The J gene is TRBJ1-1, the V gene TRBV7-9; maybe TRBD1 (6 bases). V lost 2 bases to trimming and J lost 1 base, with 11 bases between them. Per the germline V gene, CDR1 is SEHNR and CDR2 is FQNEAQ (reference sequence). The CDR3 extends over 15 amino acids. The CDR3 reads CASSLPPDRNTEAFF. CDR3 DNA sequence: TGTGCCAGCAGCTTACCACCGGACAGGAACACTGAAGCTTTCTTT.

The chain is built from TRBV6-4 and TRBJ2-1, with unresolved D. Trimming left V 0 bases short and J 5 bases short, with 8 bases between. Looked up from germline, CDR1 is MRHNA and CDR2 is SNTAGT. The CDR3 has 14 amino acids. CDR3 protein: CASSDSFPDNEQFF. CDR3 nucleotides: TGTGCCAGCAGTGACTCGTTCCCGGACAATGAGCAGTTCTTC.